This entry is about one TCR beta chain. These data come from a study of blood T cell repertoires in COVID-19. Study-level background: The United States, Italy and Spain provided the acute and convalescent COVID-19 samples. PBMCs, B-cell-depleted T cells, or T cells provided the cDNA or gDNA that made up the material.

Original methodology: Amplification of reference gene primers was used by the study to estimate nucleated cell counts. Method: immunoSEQ multiplex PCR; TCRdb's copy keeps in-frame clones and lacks some. The V and J calls and the clone size are those of that table, but D and trimming were determined from the DNA. The data contain about 180,000 clones, approximately 86% of them singletons. The CDR3 covers 20 residues. The germline gives CDR1 LGHNA, CDR2 YSLEER. Trimming removed 1 base from V and 0 bases from J; junction bases left unmatched: 11. What was sequenced was peripheral blood. This receptor was identified in a middle-aged man with active or convalescent COVID-19. V usage is TRBV4-3 and J usage is TRBJ1-4; 10 positions agree with TRBD1. CDR3 sequence (DNA): TGCGCCAGCAGCCAAGCTCATATTCCGGGACAGGGGACAACTAATGAAAAACTGTTTTTT. As protein: CASSQAHIPGQGTTNEKLFF.